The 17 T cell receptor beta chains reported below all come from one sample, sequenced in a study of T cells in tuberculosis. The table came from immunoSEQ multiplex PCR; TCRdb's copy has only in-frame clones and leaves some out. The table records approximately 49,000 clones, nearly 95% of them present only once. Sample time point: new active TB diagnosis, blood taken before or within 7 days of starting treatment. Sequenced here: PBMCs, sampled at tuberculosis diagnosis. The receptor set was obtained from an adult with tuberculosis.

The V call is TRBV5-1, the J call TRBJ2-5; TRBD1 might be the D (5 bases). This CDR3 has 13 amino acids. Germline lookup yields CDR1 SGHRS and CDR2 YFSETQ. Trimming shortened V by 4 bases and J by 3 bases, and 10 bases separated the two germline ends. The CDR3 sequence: CASSPGWEETQYF. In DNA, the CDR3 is TGCGCCAGCAGCCCAGGGTGGGAAGAGACCCAGTACTTC.

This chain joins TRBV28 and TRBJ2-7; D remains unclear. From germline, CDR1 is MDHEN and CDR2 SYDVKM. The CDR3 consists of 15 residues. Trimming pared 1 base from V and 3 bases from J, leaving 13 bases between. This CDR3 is CASSLYRGSHYEQYF. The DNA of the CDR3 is TGTGCCAGCAGTTTATACCGCGGCAGCCACTACGAGCAGTACTTC.

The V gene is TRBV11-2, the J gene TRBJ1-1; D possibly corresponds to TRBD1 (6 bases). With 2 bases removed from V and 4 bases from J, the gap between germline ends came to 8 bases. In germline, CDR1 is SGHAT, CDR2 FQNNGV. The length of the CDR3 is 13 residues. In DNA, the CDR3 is TGTGCCAGCAGCTTAAAACAGGGCACTGAAGCTTTCTTT. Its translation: CASSLKQGTEAFF. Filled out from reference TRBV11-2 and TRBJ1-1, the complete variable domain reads EAGVAQSPRYKIIEKRQSVAFWCNPISGHATLYWYQQILGQGPKLLIQFQNNGVVDDSQLPKDRFSAERLKGVDSTLKIQPAKLEDSAVYLCASSLKQGTEAFFGQGTRLTVV.

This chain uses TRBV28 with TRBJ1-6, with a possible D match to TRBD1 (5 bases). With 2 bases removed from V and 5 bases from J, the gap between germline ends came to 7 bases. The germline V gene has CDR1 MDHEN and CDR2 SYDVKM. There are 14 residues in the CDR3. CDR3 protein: CASSLVRDNSPLHF. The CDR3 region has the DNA TGTGCCAGCAGTTTAGTCAGGGATAATTCACCCCTCCACTTT.

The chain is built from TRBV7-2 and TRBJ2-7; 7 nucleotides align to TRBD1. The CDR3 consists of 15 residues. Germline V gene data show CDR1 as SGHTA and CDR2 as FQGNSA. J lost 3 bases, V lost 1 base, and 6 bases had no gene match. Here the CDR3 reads CASSLGASGGYEQYF. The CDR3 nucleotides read TGTGCCAGCAGCTTAGGCGCGTCAGGGGGCTACGAGCAGTACTTC.

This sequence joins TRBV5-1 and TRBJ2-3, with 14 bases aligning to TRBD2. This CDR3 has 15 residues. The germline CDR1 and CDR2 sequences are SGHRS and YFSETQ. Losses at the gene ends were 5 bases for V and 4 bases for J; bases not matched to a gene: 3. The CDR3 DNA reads TGCGCCAGCAGTTCGGGACTAGCGGGGGCAGATACGCAGTATTTT. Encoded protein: CASSSGLAGADTQYF.

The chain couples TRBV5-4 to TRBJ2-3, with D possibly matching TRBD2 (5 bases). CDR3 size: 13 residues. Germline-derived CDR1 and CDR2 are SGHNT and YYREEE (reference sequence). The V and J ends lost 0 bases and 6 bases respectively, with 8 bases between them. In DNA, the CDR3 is TGTGCCAGCAGCTTGGTGGCTAGCGATACGCAGTATTTT. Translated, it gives CASSLVASDTQYF.

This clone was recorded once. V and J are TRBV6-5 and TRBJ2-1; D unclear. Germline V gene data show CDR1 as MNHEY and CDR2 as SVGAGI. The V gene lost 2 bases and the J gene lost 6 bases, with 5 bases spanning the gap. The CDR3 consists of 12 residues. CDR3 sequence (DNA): TGTGCCAGCAGTTACGCAGGCAATGAGCAGTTCTTC. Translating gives CASSYAGNEQFF.

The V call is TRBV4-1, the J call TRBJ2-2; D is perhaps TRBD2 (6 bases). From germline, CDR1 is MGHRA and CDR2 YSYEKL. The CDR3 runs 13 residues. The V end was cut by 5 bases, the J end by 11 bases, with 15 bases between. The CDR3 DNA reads TGCGCCAGCAGCGGGTTTGGGCGGGACGAGCTGTTTTTT. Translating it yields CASSGFGRDELFF.

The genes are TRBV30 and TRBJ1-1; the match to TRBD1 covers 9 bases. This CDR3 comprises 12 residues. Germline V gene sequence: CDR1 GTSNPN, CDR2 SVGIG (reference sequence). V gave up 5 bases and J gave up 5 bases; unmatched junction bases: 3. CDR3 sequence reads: CAWAQGATEAFF. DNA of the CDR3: TGTGCCTGGGCACAGGGGGCGACTGAAGCTTTCTTT.

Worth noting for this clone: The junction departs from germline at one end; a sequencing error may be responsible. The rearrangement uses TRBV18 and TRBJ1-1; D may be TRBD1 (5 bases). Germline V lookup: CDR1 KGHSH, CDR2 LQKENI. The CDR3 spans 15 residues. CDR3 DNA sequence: TGTGCCAGCTCATCACCAGACAGATACCTCACTGAAGCTTTCTTT. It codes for CASSSPDRYLTEAFF.

The CDR3 DNA sequence: TGTGCCAGCAGCTTGGATGCTAACCTGAACACTGAAGCTTTCTTT. It codes for CASSLDANLNTEAFF. The J gene is TRBJ1-1, the V gene TRBV5-4; unclear D gene. Deletions cut 0 bases from V and 0 bases from J, with 9 bases between. In germline, CDR1 is SGHNT, CDR2 YYREEE (reference sequence). CDR3 size: 15 residues.

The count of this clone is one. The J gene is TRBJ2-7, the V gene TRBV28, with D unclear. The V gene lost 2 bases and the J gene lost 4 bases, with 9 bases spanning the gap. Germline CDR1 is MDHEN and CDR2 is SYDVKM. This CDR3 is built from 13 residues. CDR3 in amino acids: CASSLGSGYEQYF. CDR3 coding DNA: TGTGCCAGCAGTTTAGGGTCCGGGTACGAGCAGTACTTC.

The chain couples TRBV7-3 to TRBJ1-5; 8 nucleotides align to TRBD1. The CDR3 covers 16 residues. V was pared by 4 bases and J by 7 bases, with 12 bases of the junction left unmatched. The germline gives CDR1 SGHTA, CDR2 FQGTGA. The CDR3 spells CASSSTRTGSGQPQHF. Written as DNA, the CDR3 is TGTGCCAGCAGCTCAACAAGGACAGGGTCGGGACAGCCCCAGCATTTT.

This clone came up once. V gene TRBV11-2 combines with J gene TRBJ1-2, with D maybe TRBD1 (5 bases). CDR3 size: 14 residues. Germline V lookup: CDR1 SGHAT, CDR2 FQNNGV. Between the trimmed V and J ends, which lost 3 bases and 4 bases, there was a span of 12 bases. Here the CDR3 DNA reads TGTGCCAGCAGCTTCGGGGGAATGGGCTATGGCTACACCTTC. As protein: CASSFGGMGYGYTF.

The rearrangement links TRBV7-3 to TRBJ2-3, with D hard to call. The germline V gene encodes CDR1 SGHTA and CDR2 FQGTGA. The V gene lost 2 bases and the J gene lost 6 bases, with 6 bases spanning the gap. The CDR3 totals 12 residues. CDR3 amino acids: CASSLGHDTQYF. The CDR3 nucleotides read TGTGCCAGCAGCTTAGGGCATGATACGCAGTATTTT.

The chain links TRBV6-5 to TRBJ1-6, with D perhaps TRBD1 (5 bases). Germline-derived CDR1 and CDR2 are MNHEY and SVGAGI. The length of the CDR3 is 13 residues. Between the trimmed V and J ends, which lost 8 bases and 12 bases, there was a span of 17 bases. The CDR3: CASHGGVTGPLHF. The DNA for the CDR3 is TGTGCCAGCCACGGGGGGGTCACTGGACCCCTCCACTTT.